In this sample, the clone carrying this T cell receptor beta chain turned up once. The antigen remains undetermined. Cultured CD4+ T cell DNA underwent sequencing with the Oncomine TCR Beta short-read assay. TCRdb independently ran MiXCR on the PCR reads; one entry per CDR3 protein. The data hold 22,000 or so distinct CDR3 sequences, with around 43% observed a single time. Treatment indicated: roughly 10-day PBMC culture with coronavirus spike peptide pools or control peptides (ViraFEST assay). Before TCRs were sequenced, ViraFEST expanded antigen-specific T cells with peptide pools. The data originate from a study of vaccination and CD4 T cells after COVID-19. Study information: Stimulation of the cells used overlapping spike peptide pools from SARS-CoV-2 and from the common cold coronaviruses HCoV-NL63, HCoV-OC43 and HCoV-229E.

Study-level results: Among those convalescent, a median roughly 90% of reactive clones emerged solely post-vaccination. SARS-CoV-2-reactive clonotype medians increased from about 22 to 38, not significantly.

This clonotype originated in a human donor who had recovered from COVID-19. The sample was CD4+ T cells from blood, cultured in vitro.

The DNA of the CDR3 is TGTGCCATCAGTGCCGGGACAGTCGATTCACCCCTCCACTTT. As protein: CAISAGTVDSPLHF. The chain employs TRBV10-3 and TRBJ1-6, with 7 bases that match TRBD1. V dropped 4 bases and J dropped 8; count of bases not matched to a gene: 5. The germline V gene has CDR1 ENHRY and CDR2 SYGVKD. The CDR3 has 14 amino acids.